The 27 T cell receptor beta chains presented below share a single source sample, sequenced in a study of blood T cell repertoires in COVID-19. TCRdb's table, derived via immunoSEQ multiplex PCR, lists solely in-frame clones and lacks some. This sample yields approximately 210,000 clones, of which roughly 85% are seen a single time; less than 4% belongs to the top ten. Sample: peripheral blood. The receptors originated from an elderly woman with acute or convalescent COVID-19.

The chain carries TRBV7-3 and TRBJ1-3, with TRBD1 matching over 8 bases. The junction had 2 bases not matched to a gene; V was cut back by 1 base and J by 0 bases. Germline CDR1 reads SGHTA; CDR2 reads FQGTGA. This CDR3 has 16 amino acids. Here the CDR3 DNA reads TGTGCCAGCAGCTTAATTGGACAGGGCTCTGGAAACACCATATATTTT. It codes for CASSLIGQGSGNTIYF.

The CDR3 DNA sequence: TGTGCCAGCACCCGAGCGAGGTCGGGATCGAACACTGAAGCTTTCTTT. Translating gives CASTRARSGSNTEAFF. The gene calls are TRBV28 and TRBJ1-1; no definite D call. Trimming pared 7 bases from V and 1 base from J, leaving 19 bases between. Germline-derived CDR1 and CDR2 are MDHEN and SYDVKM. CDR3 length: 16 residues.

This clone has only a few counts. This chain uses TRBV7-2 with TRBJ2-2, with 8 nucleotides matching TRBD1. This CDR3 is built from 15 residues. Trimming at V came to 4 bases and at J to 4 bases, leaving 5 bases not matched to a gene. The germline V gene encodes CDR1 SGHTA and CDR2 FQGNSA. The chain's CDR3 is CASSWGQVFTGELFF. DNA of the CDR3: TGTGCCAGCAGCTGGGGACAGGTGTTCACCGGGGAGCTGTTTTTT.

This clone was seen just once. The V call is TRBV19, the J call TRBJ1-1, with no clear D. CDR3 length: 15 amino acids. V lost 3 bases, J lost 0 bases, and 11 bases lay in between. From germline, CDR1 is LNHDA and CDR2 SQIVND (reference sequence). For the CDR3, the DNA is TGTGCCAGTAGTATGAGAGGGCGGATGAACACTGAAGCTTTCTTT. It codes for CASSMRGRMNTEAFF.

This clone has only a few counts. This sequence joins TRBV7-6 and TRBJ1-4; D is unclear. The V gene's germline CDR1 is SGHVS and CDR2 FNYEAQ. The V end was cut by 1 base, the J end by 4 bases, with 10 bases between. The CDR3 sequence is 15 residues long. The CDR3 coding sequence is TGTGCCAGCAGCTTAGACCTCACTTTTAATGAAAAACTGTTTTTT. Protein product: CASSLDLTFNEKLFF.

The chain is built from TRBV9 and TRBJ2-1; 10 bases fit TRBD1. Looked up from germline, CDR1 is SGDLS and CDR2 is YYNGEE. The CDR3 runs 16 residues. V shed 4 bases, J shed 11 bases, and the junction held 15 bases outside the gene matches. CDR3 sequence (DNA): TGTGCCAGCAGCCAGGGGGGGACAGGGGACATTGGGAAGCAGTTCTTC. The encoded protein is CASSQGGTGDIGKQFF.

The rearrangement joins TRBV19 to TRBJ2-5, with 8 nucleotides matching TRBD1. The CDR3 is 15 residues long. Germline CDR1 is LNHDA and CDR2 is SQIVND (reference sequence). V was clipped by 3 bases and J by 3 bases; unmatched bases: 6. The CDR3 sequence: CASSMGRGREETQYF. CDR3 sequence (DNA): TGTGCCAGTAGTATGGGCAGGGGGCGTGAAGAGACCCAGTACTTC.

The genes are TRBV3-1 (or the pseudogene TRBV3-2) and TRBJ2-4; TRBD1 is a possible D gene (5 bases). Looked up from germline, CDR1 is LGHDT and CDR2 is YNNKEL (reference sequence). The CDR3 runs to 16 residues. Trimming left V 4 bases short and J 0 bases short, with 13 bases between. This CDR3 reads CASSLYRQLAKNIQYF. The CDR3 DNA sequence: TGTGCCAGCAGCCTTTACCGACAGCTAGCCAAAAACATTCAGTACTTC.

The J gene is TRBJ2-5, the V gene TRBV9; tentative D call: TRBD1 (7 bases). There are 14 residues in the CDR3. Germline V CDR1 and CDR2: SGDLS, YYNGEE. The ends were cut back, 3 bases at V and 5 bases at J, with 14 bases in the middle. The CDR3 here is CASSAEGAWETQYF. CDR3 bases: TGTGCCAGCAGCGCGGAGGGGGCATGGGAGACCCAGTACTTC.

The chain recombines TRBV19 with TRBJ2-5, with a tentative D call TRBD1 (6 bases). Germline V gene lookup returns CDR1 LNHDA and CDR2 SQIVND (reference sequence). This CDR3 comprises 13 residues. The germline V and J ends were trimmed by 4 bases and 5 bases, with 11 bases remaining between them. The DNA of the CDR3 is TGTGCCAGTAGTAACAGGGTCGGGGAGACCCAGTACTTC. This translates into CASSNRVGETQYF.

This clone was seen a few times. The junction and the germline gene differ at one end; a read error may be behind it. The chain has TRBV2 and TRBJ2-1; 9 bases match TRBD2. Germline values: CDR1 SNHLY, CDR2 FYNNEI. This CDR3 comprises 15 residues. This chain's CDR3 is CASREGGGAYNEQFF. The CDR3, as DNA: TGTGCCAGCAGGGAAGGCGGGGGGGCCTACAATGAGCAGTTCTTC.

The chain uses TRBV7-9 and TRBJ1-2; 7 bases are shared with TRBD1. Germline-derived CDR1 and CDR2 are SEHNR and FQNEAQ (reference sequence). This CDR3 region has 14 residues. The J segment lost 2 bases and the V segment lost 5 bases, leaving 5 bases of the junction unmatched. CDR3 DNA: TGTGCCAGCAGCCTGAGGGGGCGCAACTATGGCTACACCTTC. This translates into CASSLRGRNYGYTF.

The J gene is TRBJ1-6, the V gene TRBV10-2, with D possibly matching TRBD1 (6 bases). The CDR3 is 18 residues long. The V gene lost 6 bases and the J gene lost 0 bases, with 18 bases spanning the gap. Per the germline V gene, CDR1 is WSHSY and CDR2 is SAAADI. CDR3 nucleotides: TGCGCCAGCAGGGACAGACCAAAACTGAGCTCCTATAATTCACCCCTCCACTTT. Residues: CASRDRPKLSSYNSPLHF.

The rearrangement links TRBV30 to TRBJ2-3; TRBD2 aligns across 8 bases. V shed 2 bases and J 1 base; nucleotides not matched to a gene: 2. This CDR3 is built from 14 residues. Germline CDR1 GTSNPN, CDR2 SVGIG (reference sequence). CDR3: CAWSNSGGTDTQYF. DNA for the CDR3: TGTGCCTGGAGTAATAGCGGGGGCACAGATACGCAGTATTTT.

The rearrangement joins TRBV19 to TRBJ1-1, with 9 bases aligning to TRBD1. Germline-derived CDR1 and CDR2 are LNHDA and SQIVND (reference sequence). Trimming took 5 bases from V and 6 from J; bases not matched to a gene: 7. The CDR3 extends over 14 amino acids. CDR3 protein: CASSHRDRGAEAFF. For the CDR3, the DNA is TGTGCCAGTAGTCATCGAGACAGGGGGGCTGAAGCTTTCTTT. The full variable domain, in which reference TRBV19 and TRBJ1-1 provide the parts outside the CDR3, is DGGITQSPKYLFRKEGQNVTLSCEQNLNHDAMYWYRQDPGQGLRLIYYSQIVNDFQKGDIAEGYSVSREKKESFPLTVTSAQKNPTAFYLCASSHRDRGAEAFFGQGTRLTVV.

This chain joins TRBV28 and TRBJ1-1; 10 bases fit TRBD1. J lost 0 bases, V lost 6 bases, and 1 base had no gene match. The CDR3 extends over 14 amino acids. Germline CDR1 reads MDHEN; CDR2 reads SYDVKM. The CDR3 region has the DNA TGTGCCAGCAGGACAGGGGGCGTGAACACTGAAGCTTTCTTT. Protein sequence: CASRTGGVNTEAFF.

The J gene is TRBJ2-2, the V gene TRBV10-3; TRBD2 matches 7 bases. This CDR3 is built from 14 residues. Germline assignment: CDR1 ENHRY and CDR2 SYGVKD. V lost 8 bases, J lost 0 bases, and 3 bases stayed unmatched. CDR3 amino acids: CAIGSGTNTGELFF. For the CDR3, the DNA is TGTGCCATCGGGAGCGGGACGAACACCGGGGAGCTGTTTTTT.

CDR3 region: CASSLGGGRSTGELFF. The CDR3 DNA follows: TGTGCCAGCAGCTTAGGCGGGGGAAGGAGCACCGGGGAGCTGTTTTTT. The rearrangement uses TRBV7-9 and TRBJ2-2, with TRBD2 matching over 7 bases. Per the germline V gene, CDR1 is SEHNR and CDR2 is FQNEAQ (reference sequence). The CDR3 is 16 amino acids. V was pared by 1 base and J by 4 bases, with 6 bases of the junction left unmatched.

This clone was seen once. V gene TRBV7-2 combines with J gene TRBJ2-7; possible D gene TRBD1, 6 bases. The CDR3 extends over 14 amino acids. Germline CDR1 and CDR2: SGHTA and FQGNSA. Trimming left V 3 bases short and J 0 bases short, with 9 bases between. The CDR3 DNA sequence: TGTGCCAGCAGCTTTGCAGGGGTCTCCTACGAGCAGTACTTC. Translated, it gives CASSFAGVSYEQYF.

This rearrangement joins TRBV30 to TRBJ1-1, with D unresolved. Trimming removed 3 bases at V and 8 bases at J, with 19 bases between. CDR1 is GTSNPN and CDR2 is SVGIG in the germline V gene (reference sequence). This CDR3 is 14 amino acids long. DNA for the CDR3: TGTGCCTGGAGCGCCCTAGGGAGAAGAGGAGAAGCTTTCTTT. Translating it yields CAWSALGRRGEAFF.

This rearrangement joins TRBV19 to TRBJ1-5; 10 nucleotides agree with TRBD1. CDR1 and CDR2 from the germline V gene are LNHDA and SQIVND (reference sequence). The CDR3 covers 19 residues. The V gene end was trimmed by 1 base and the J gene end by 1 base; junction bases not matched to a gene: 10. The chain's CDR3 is CASSIGGGQGLQSNQPQHF. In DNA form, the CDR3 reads TGTGCCAGTAGTATAGGGGGGGGACAGGGGCTCCAAAGCAATCAGCCCCAGCATTTT.

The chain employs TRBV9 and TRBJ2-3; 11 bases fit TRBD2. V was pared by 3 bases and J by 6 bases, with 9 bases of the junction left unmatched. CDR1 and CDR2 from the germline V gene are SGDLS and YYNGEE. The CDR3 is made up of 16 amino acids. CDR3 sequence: CASSAQTSGVFDTQYF. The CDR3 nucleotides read TGTGCCAGCAGCGCCCAGACTAGCGGGGTCTTCGATACGCAGTATTTT.

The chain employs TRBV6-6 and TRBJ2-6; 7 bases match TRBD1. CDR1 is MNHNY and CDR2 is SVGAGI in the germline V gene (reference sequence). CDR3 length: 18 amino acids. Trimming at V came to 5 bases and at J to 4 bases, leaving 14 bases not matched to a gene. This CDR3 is CASSRSRQGYTGANVLTF. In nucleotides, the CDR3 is TGTGCCAGCAGTCGGAGTAGACAGGGTTATACCGGGGCCAACGTCCTGACTTTC.

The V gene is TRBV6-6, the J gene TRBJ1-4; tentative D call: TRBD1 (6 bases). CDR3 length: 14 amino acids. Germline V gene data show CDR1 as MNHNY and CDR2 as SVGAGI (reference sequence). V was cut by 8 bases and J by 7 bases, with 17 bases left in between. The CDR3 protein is CASGDRLSGEKLFF. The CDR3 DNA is TGTGCCAGCGGCGACAGGTTGAGCGGTGAAAAACTGTTTTTT.

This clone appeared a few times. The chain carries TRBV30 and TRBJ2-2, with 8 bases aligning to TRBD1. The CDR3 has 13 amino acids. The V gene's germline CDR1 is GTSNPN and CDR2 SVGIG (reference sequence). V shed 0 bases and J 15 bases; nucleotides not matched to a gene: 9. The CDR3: CAWSVIIQGALFF. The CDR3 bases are TGTGCCTGGAGTGTAATAATCCAGGGGGCCTTGTTTTTT.

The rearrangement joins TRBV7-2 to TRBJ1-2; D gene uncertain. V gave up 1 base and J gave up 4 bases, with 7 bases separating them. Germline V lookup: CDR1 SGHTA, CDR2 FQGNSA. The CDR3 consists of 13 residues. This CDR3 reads CASSLENFYGYTF. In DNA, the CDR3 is TGTGCCAGCAGCTTAGAGAACTTCTATGGCTACACCTTC.

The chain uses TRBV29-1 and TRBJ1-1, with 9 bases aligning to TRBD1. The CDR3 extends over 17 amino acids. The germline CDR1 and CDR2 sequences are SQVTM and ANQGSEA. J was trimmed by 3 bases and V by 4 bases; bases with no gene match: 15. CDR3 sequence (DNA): TGCAGCGTTGGCCCCGAGGGGGACAGGGAAAGTGACACTGAAGCTTTCTTT. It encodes CSVGPEGDRESDTEAFF.